The subject of this entry is one T cell receptor (beta chain). Its antigen has not been determined. Nothing much larger sits one base from this clone, and base qualities are not available. The data were taken from a study of shared clonotypes between healthy human individuals (dated by TCRdb to between 2020 and 2021). The study in broad terms: The cohort comprised a couple of women and three men aged 18 to 49 years. To estimate repertoire size and how much clonotype sharing occurs between individuals, the study deeply sequenced the blood TCR repertoires of roughly 5 healthy adults. Different laboratories and diverse techniques were used to prepare libraries and sequence TCR repertoires, to increase sequencing depth and limit assay-specific biases. For each donor, CD4 naive and CD4 memory were each run on three plates, CD8 naive on two plates, and CD8 memory on one plate. Each donor's leukapheresis produced roughly between about 0.8 and 8.9 billion PBMCs. Points the paper makes about the study in general: Larger estimated clonotype richness was generally found for naive subsets than for memory subsets. Even with the large sequencing depth, rarefaction of the sorted-subset datasets indicated that sequencing was incomplete. Sampling was restricted to blood, and TCR repertoires in tissues likely differ from the TCR repertoires found in blood. Higher generation probabilities were observed for clonotypes shared by all four sorted-subset donors than for non-shared clonotypes. Because the study included only a small number of donors, the genetic and exposure-history diversity represented was limited. Pairwise subsampling indicated that sequencing depth was expected to affect the degree of clonotype sharing among donors. Across several donors, 5% to 6% of naive CD4, around 3.3% of naive CD8, 2.3% of memory CD4, and under 0.45% of memory CD8 clonotypes were shared.

The donors were healthy, HIV-negative adults who had no recently reported acute infections or vaccinations. All donors were Caucasian adults living in Nashville, Tennessee, USA. CD4+ T cells were enriched by magnetic negative selection; naive cells were then positively selected on CD45RA, and the negative fraction formed the memory subset. Blood was collected by leukapheresis, and PBMCs were isolated by Ficoll-Histopaque density gradient centrifugation and then cryopreserved in liquid nitrogen vapor phase. Analytical flow cytometry was used to check the purity and quantity of each magnetically sorted T cell population. Genomic DNA was isolated from every sorted fraction and measured by UV absorbance on a Nanodrop 2000c. The germline V gene (reference sequence) provides CDR1 LNHDA and CDR2 SQIVND. Including the terminal cysteine and phenylalanine, the CDR3 comprises 17 residues. The CDR3 DNA has 51 bases and is translated from base 1. Cut back by 6 bases and 1 base, the V and J ends lie 18 bases apart.

Using the deep immunoSEQ assay, multiplex PCR amplified TCR CDR3 regions from genomic DNA. For each cell subset, the extracted genomic DNA was distributed evenly across all wells of several immunoSEQ 96-well plates, and each plate served as one replicate. For sorted subsets, each replicate PCR was loaded with around 220 ng genomic DNA, equivalent to some 27,000 T cell genomes. The purified libraries were quantified using a Qubit 3.0 fluorometer, sized with a Bioanalyzer 2100, and then quantified again using the KAPA Library Quantification kit. A separate single-read 150-cycle Illumina NextSeq 550 flow cell was used to sequence each immunoSEQ 96-well plate. The authors processed their data as follows. Because the immunoSEQ output included only junctional sequences and no quality scores, the filtering could not be the same as the filtering used for full-length reads. Sequences were annotated with PyIR, a Python wrapper for IgBLAST v1.9, using IMGT germline references to assign V/J genes and CDR3. Reads were removed for weak V/J assignments (E-value above 1e-6), missing CDR3, stop codons, out-of-frame junctions, or ambiguous translated residues. V3J clonotypes were defined as sequences sharing the same inferred V gene, J gene, and CDR3 amino acid sequence. Percentage overlap between repertoires was computed as shared unique clonotypes divided by the size of the smaller repertoire. RTK rarefaction, the Chao1 estimator, and Recon v2.1 estimates of unobserved clonotypes were used to assess repertoire richness. OLGA was used to compute generation probabilities for all TCRbeta clonotypes that the gDNA method yielded from a handful of donors. TCRdb mirrors the immuneACCESS table, restricted to in-frame sequences. Some clones are absent from its copies; in checked studies, under half trace to an unresolved V gene, and the reason for the others is unknown. The V and J calls and clone size come from that table; D and trimming were worked out from the DNA. The sample records 600,000 to 700,000 clones, around 73% of which are singletons. In total, the top ten clones hold 1.5% to 2% of the sample.

Recombination linked TRBV19 to TRBJ2-2, and possibly TRBD1, on 7 matching bases. The TCR was taken from a woman aged 30 to 39 in good health. Sequencing was done on a sample of memory CD4+ T cells sorted from blood. In light of the paper, this sample's cell subset or site label describes: CD45RA-negative fraction. The CDR3 protein: CASRKRGTAQNTGELFF. The DNA sequence follows: TGTGCCAGTAGGAAACGGGGGACAGCACAGAACACCGGGGAGCTGTTTTTT.